This TCR beta chain stems from a study of T cell changes during pregnancy in multiple sclerosis. The CDR3 length is 14 residues. The germline gives CDR1 PRHDT, CDR2 FYEKMQ (reference sequence). The V and J ends lost 3 bases and 0 bases respectively, with 9 bases between them. Some clones are missing from TCRdb's copy, which holds only in-frame ones; the method was immunoSEQ multiplex PCR. The repertoire consists of tens of thousands of clones, with approximately 92% occurring once and the leading ten covering under 2.5%. The sample was CD4+ T cells from peripheral blood mononuclear cells, taken after pregnancy. This sequence originates from a female donor in good health, enrolled as a control in a pregnancy study. The rearrangement joins TRBV13 to TRBJ2-7; TRBD1 might be the D (6 bases). The CDR3 sequence is CASSFAQGSYEQYF. Here the CDR3 DNA reads TGTGCCAGCAGCTTCGCACAGGGCTCCTACGAGCAGTACTTC. The full variable domain, rest sourced from reference TRBV13 and TRBJ2-7, is AAGVIQSPRHLIKEKRETATLKCYPIPRHDTVYWYQQGPGQDPQFLISFYEKMQSDKGSIPDRFSAQQFSDYHSELNMSSLELGDSALYFCASSFAQGSYEQYFGPGTRLTVT.